Sequencing of this TCR beta chain was carried out in a study of CD8 T cells in ankylosing spondylitis. General study findings and limits: There was a TCR beta motif, made of eight highly homologous variants, that appeared characteristic of ankylosing spondylitis blood. From matched ankylosing spondylitis synovial fluid, disease-linked clones were reportedly recovered at significantly enriched levels.

Quantitative 5'-RACE was performed with molecular barcodes, and it yielded the TCR beta libraries. TCRdb passed the 5' RACE reads through MiXCR, listing each CDR3 protein once. This table holds about 420,000 distinct CDR3 sequences, approximately 20% found once. J was trimmed by 10 bases and V by 1 base; bases with no gene match: 8. Germline values: CDR1 SGHRS, CDR2 YFSETQ. The CDR3 covers 15 residues. In regard to this clonotype: The target antigen is unknown.

The chain employs TRBV5-1 and TRBJ2-1; the match to TRBD2 covers 10 bases. The sequence was collected from a male donor with ankylosing spondylitis. The source material was blood, either unsorted or a sorted T cell fraction (not recorded which). CDR3 sequence reads: CASSLTSGVGWEQFF. CDR3 DNA: TGCGCCAGCAGCTTGACTAGCGGGGTGGGATGGGAGCAGTTCTTC.